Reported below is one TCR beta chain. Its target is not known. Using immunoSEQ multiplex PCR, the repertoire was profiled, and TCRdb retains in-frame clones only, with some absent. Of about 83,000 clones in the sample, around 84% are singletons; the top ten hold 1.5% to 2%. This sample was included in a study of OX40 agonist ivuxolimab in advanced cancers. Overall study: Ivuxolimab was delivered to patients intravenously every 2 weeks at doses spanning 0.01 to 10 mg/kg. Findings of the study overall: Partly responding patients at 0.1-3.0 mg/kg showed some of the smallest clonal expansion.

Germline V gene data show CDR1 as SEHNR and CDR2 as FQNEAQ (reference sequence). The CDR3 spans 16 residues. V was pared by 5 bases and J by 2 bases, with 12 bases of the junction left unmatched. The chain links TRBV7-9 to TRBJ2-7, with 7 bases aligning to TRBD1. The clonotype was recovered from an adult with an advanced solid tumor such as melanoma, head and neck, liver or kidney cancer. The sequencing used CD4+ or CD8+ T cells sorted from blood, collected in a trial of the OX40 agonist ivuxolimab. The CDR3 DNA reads TGTGCCAGCAGCACCGCCGGGACAGTCACGACCTACGAGCAGTACTTC. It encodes CASSTAGTVTTYEQYF.